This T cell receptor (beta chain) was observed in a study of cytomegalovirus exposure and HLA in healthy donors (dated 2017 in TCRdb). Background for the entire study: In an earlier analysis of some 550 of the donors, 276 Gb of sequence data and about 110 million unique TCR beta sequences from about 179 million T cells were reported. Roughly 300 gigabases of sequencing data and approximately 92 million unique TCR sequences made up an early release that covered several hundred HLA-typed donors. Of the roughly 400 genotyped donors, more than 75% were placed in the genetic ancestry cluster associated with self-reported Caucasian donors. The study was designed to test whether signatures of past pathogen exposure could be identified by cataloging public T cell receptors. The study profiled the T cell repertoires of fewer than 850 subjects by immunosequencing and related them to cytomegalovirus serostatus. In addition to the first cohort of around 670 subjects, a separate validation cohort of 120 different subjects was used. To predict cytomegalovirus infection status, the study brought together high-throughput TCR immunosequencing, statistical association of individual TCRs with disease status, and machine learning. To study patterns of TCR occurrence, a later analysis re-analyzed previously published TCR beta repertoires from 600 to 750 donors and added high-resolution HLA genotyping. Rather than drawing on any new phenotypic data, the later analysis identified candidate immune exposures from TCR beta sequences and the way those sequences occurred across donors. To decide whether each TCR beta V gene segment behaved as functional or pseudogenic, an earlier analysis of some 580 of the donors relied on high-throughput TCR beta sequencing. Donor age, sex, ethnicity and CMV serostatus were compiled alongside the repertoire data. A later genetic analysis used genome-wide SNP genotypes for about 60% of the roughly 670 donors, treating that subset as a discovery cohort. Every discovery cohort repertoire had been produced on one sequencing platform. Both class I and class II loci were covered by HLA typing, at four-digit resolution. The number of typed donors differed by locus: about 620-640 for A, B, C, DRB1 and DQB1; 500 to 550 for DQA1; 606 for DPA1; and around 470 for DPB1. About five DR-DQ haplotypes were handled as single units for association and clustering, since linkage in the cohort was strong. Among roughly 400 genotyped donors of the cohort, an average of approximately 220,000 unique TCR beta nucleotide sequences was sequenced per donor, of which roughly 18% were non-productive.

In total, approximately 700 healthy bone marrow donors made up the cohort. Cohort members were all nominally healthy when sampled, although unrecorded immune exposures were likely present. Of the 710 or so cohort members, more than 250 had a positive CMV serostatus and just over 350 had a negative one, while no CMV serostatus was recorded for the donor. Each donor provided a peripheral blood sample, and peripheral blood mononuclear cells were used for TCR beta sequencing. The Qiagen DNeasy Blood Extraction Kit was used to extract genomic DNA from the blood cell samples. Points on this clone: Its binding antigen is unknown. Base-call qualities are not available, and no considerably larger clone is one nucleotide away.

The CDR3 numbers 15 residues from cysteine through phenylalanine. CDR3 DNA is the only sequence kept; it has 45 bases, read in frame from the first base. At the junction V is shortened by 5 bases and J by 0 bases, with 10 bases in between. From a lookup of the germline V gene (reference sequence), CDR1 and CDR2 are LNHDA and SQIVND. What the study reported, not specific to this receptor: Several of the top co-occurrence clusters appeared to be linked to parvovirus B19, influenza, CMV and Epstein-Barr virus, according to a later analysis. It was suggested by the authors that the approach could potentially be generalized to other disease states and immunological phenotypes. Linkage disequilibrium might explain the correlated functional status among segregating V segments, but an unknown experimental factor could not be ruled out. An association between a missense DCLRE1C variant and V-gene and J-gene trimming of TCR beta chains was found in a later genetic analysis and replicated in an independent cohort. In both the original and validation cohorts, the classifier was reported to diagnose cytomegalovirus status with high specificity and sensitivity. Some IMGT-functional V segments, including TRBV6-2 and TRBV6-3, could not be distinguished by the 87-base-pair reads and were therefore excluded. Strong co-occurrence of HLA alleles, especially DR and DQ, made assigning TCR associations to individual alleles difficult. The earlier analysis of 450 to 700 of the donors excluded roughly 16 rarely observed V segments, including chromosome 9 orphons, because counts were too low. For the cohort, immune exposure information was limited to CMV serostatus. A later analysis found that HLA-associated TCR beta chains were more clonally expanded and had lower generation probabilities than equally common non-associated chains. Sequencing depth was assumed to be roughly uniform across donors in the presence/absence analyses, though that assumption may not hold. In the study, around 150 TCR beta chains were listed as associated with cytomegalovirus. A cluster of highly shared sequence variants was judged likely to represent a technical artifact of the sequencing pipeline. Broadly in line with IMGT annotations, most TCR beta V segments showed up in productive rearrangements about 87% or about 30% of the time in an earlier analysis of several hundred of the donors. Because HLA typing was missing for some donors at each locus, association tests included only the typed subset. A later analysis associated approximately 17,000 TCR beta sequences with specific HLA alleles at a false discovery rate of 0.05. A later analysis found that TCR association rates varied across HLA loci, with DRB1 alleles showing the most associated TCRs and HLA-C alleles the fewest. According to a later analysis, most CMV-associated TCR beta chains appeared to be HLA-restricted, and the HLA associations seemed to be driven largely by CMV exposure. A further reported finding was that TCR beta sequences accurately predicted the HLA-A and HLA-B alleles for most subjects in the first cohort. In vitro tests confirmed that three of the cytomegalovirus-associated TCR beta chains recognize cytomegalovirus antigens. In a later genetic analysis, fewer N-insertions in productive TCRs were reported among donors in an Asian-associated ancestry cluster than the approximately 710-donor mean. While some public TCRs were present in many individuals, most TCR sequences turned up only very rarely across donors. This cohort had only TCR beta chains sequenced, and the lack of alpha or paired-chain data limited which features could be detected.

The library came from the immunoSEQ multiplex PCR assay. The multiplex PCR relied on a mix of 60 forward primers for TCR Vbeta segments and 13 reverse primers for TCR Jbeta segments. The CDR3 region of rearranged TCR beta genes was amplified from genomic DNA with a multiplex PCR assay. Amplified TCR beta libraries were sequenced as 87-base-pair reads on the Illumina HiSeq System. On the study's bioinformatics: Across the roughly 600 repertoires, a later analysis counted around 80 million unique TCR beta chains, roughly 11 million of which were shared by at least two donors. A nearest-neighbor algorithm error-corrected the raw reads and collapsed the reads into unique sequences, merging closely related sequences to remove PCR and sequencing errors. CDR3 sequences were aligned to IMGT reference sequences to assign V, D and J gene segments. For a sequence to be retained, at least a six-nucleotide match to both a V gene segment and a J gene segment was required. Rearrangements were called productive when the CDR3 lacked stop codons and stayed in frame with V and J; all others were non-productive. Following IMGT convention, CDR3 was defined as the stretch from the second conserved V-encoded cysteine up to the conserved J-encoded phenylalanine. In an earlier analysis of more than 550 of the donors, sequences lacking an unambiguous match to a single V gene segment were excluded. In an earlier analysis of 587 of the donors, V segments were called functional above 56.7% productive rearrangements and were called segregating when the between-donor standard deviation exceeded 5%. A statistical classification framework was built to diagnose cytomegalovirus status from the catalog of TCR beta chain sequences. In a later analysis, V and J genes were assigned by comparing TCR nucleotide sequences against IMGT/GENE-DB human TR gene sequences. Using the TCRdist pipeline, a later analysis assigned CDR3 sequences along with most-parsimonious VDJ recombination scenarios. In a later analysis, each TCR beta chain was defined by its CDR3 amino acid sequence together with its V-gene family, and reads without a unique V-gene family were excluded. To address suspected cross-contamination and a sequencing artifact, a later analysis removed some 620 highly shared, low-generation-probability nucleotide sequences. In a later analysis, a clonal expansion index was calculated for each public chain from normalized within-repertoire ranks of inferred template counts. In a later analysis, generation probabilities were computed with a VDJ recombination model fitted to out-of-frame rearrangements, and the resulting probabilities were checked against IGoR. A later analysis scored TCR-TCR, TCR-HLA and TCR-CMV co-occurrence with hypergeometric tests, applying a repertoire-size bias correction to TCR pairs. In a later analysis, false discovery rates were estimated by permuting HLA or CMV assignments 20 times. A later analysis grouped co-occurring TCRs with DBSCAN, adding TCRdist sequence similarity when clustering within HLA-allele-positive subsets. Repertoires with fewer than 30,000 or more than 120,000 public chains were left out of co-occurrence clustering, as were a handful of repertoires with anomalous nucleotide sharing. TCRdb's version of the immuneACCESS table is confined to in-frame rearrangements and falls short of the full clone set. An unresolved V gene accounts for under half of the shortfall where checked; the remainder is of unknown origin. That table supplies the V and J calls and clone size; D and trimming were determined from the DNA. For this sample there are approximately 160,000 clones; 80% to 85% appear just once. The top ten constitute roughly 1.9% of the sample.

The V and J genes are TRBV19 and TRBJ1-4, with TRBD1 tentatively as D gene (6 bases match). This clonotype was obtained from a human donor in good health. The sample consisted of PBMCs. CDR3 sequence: CASSSRQATNEKLFF. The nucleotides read TGTGCCAGTAGTTCCCGACAGGCAACTAATGAAAAACTGTTTTTT.